This passage covers 2 T cell receptor beta chains from one sample sequenced in a study of T cell repertoires in cytomegalovirus infection. TCRdb re-analysed the reads in MiXCR, keeping a single row per CDR3 protein. The data contain some 280,000 distinct CDR3 sequences, roughly an eighth of them singletons. The sequencing input was PBMCs. The receptor source for this set is a human donor in good health (CMV status not recorded). Some clones in this sample may be carry-over from other donors' samples.

This clonotype was observed a few times. The chain uses TRBV6-6 and TRBJ1-1; no firm D call. In germline, CDR1 is MNHNY, CDR2 SVGAGI (reference sequence). V was trimmed by 6 bases and J by 4 bases, leaving 15 bases between them. The CDR3 consists of 14 residues. The CDR3 DNA sequence: TGTGCCAGCAGCCCTTTGATAGGTGCCACTGAAGCTTTCTTT. Its protein is CASSPLIGATEAFF.

This clonotype was seen ten or more times. This chain links TRBV28 with TRBJ2-7; D possibly corresponds to TRBD2 (5 bases). V was trimmed by 4 bases and J by 7 bases, leaving 17 bases between them. The CDR3 sequence is 14 residues long. From germline, CDR1 is MDHEN and CDR2 SYDVKM. The CDR3 bases are TGTGCCAGCAGTTCCCCGGGGTTTTTGGGAGAGCAGTACTTC. It encodes CASSSPGFLGEQYF.